The present T cell receptor beta chain was sequenced within a study of beta chain features in type 1 diabetes. As for the study in general: Sorted cells numbering around 100,000,000 were examined across all samples.

This clone was picked up a small number of times. Its antigen remains unidentified. Stem cell-like memory, regulatory, central memory and naive CD4+ cells were sorted via CD45RO/CCR7/CD25/CD127/CD95/CD27. The investigators reverse transcribed all of the isolated RNA, so they sequenced expressed TCRB transcripts. The protocol was immunoSEQ multiplex PCR, while the TCRdb copy is restricted to in-frame clones and leaves out a portion. The profile shows hundreds of thousands of clones, around an eighth of them singletons. V dropped 4 bases and J dropped 0 bases, with 14 bases sitting between them. Looked up from germline, CDR1 is SGHRS and CDR2 is YFSETQ. This CDR3 contains 16 residues. Study outcomes and limitations: The study found moderately but significantly shorter TCRB CDR3s in all four CD4+ subsets of Type 1 diabetes patients.

The chain couples TRBV5-1 to TRBJ1-3; D perhaps matches TRBD1 (6 bases). Specimen: naive CD4+ T cells from blood. This sequence originates from a man younger than 30 with type 1 diabetes. The CDR3: CASSGYGTSSGNTIYF. The CDR3 nucleotides are TGCGCCAGCAGCGGATACGGGACAAGCTCTGGAAACACCATATATTTT.